Presented here are 30 T cell receptor beta chains from one specimen sequenced in a study of OX40 agonist ivuxolimab in advanced cancers. The receptor library was made with the immunoSEQ multiplex PCR assay. Sourced from immuneACCESS, this table was stored by TCRdb with only in-frame sequences that have V and J called. A share of the clones is absent; for the studies checked, an unresolved V gene accounts for under half, and the remainder has no known explanation. The sample yields about 150,000 clones; 90% were counted once. The ten largest clonotypes hold 0.95% to 1.4% of the sample. Sequencing used CD4+ or CD8+ T cells sorted from blood, obtained in a trial of the OX40 agonist ivuxolimab. These receptors originate from an adult with an advanced solid tumor such as melanoma, head and neck, liver or kidney cancer.

This clone has only one observation. The chain combines TRBV6-5 with TRBJ2-7; D not certain. V lost 2 bases to trimming and J lost 7 bases, with 18 bases between them. In germline, CDR1 is MNHEY, CDR2 SVGAGI. The CDR3 loop spans 15 amino acids. The CDR3 protein is CASSYGSRVGGEQYF. The CDR3 coding sequence is TGTGCCAGCAGTTACGGGTCGCGAGTTGGTGGTGAGCAGTACTTC.

CDR3 sequence (DNA): TGTGCCAGCAGCGCTGCAGGGTTCCGGCAGCCCCAGCATTTT. This translates into CASSAAGFRQPQHF. The chain employs TRBV9 and TRBJ1-5; tentatively, D is TRBD1 (5 bases). Germline V gives CDR1 SGDLS, CDR2 YYNGEE. Deletions cut 3 bases from V and 7 bases from J, with 14 bases between. This CDR3 is built from 14 residues.

The V gene is TRBV18, the J gene TRBJ1-5; D unclear. The CDR3 runs 14 residues. Trimming pared 4 bases from V and 4 bases from J, leaving 11 bases between. The germline gives CDR1 KGHSH, CDR2 LQKENI. The CDR3 DNA reads TGTGCCAGCTCACGCCCGACGGAAAATCAGCCCCAGCATTTT. Its translation is CASSRPTENQPQHF.

CDR3 coding DNA: TGTGCCAGCAGCCCAGGGGGCCTGAACACTGAAGCTTTCTTT. This sequence encodes CASSPGGLNTEAFF. This rearrangement joins TRBV25-1 to TRBJ1-1, with TRBD1 matching over 8 bases. Germline V gene lookup returns CDR1 MGHDK and CDR2 SYGVNS. Trimming cost V 6 bases and J 0 bases; bases outside gene matches: 3. The CDR3 length is 14 residues.

The rearrangement uses TRBV30 and TRBJ2-7, with 15 bases fitting TRBD2. J was trimmed by 4 bases and V by 2 bases; bases with no gene match: 3. This CDR3 spans 15 amino acids. CDR1 is GTSNPN and CDR2 is SVGIG in the germline V gene (reference sequence). The CDR3 DNA sequence: TGTGCCTGGAGTAGGGGACTAGCGGGAGGATACGAGCAGTACTTC. This translates into CAWSRGLAGGYEQYF.

This clone was detected only once. This chain joins TRBV4-1 and TRBJ1-6; D remains unclear. Trimming shortened V by 3 bases and J by 9 bases, and 18 bases separated the two germline ends. CDR1 is MGHRA and CDR2 is YSYEKL in the germline V gene. The CDR3 extends over 16 amino acids. The CDR3 region has the DNA TGCGCCAGCAGCCAGCGAATAGACACCCGGACTTCACCCCTCCACTTT. This codes for CASSQRIDTRTSPLHF.

CDR3 DNA: TGTGCCAGTAGTATGGGACAGAGCTCCTACAATGAGCAGTTCTTC. Its protein product is CASSMGQSSYNEQFF. This chain joins TRBV19 and TRBJ2-1; TRBD1 aligns across 7 bases. The trim removed 3 bases at V and 0 bases at J, leaving 2 bases unmatched. Per the germline V gene, CDR1 is LNHDA and CDR2 is SQIVND (reference sequence). CDR3 length equals 15 residues.

V and J are TRBV4-1 and TRBJ2-7; TRBD2 matches at 15 bases. CDR1 is MGHRA and CDR2 is YSYEKL in the germline V gene. After removal of 4 bases from V and 0 bases from J, the junction contained 7 bases not matched to a gene. The CDR3 runs to 18 residues. The CDR3 DNA reads as TGCGCCAGCAGCCTTTATTCGGGACTAGCGGGAGGCTCCTACGAGCAGTACTTC. The encoded protein is CASSLYSGLAGGSYEQYF.

This clone has a single count. The chain combines TRBV28 with TRBJ1-5, with D possibly being TRBD1 (5 bases). Germline values: CDR1 MDHEN, CDR2 SYDVKM. The CDR3 is 15 residues long. V lost 5 bases to trimming and J lost 6 bases, with 17 bases between them. CDR3 DNA sequence: TGTGCCAGCAGTAGGCCCGCGGGGGGGACTCAGCCCCAGCATTTT. Amino acids: CASSRPAGGTQPQHF.

This chain joins TRBV7-2 and TRBJ2-3; D remains unclear. Deletions cut 5 bases from V and 3 bases from J, with 9 bases between. Germline assignment: CDR1 SGHTA and CDR2 FQGNSA. The CDR3 sequence is 13 residues long. This chain's CDR3 is CASSPRRTDTQYF. The CDR3 nucleotides are TGTGCCAGCAGCCCTCGGAGAACAGATACGCAGTATTTT.

This clone has only one observation. The chain joins TRBV6-1 to TRBJ1-1; D remains ambiguous. The CDR3 runs to 14 residues. In germline, CDR1 is MNHNS, CDR2 SASEGT. V was pared by 7 bases and J by 0 bases, with 12 bases between. The CDR3 here is CASTLTTMNTEAFF. The CDR3 DNA sequence: TGTGCCAGCACTTTAACAACCATGAACACTGAAGCTTTCTTT.

V and J are TRBV30 and TRBJ2-2; 15 bases are shared with TRBD2. V was pared by 2 bases and J by 2 bases, with 6 bases of the junction left unmatched. CDR3 size: 18 residues. From germline, CDR1 is GTSNPN and CDR2 SVGIG (reference sequence). DNA of the CDR3: TGTGCCTGGAGTCCCAGGACTAGCGGGAGGGCCAACACCGGGGAGCTGTTTTTT. This gives the protein CAWSPRTSGRANTGELFF.

The count of this clone is one. The chain's CDR3 is CASSYPQGWDLGSYNEQFF. CDR3 sequence (DNA): TGTGCCAGCAGCTACCCACAGGGTTGGGACTTAGGGTCCTACAATGAGCAGTTCTTC. The V and J genes are TRBV5-6 and TRBJ2-1; either TRBD1 or TRBD2 may fit D (6 bases each). The CDR3 consists of 19 residues. V lost 3 bases, J lost 1 base, and 23 bases lay in between. Looked up from germline, CDR1 is SGHDT and CDR2 is YYEEEE.

This clone was found a few times. The chain is built from TRBV14 and TRBJ1-2; TRBD1 might be the D (5 bases). V shed 5 bases and J shed 0 bases, with 7 bases lying between them. The germline gives CDR1 SGHDN, CDR2 FVKESK. There are 13 residues in the CDR3. The DNA of the CDR3 is TGTGCCAGCAGCTTGGGGGCTAACTATGGCTACACCTTC. Translating it yields CASSLGANYGYTF.

This clone was seen a single time. V is TRBV6-4 and J is TRBJ1-1; a weak D match, TRBD1 (6 bases). Trimming took 6 bases from V and 0 from J, leaving 17 bases between them. The CDR3 length is 16 residues. Germline V lookup: CDR1 MRHNA, CDR2 SNTAGT. DNA for the CDR3: TGTGCCAGCAGGATGGACAGCGGGACGATGAACACTGAAGCTTTCTTT. Protein: CASRMDSGTMNTEAFF.

The chain has TRBV7-8 and TRBJ2-7; 10 bases match TRBD1. The germline CDR1 and CDR2 sequences are SGHVS and FQNEAQ. V lost 5 bases, J lost 3 bases, and 1 base stayed unmatched. This CDR3 is built from 13 residues. The CDR3 DNA reads as TGTGCCAGCAGCGGGACAGGGGTCTACGAGCAGTACTTC. Amino acid sequence: CASSGTGVYEQYF.

The V call is TRBV4-2, the J call TRBJ1-1; unclear D gene. Germline CDR1 LGHNA, CDR2 YNFKEQ. The germline V and J ends were trimmed by 0 bases and 2 bases, with 10 bases remaining between them. The CDR3 runs 15 residues. For the CDR3, the DNA is TGTGCCAGCAGCCAAGAAAGGGTAATTAACACTGAAGCTTTCTTT. Translation gives CASSQERVINTEAFF.

This clone was recorded only once. V gene TRBV6-5 combines with J gene TRBJ2-7, with TRBD1 matching over 9 bases. Germline assignment: CDR1 MNHEY and CDR2 SVGAGI. J was trimmed by 1 base and V by 7 bases; bases with no gene match: 5. This CDR3 has 14 residues. The CDR3 loop reads CASTEGQGSYEQYF. CDR3 coding DNA: TGTGCCAGCACCGAGGGACAGGGTTCCTACGAGCAGTACTTC.

The chain links TRBV13 to TRBJ2-5; TRBD1 is a possible D gene (6 bases). TRBJ2-7 explains the end of the DNA better; the J call may be wrong. There are 16 residues in the CDR3. CDR1 is PRHDT and CDR2 is FYEKMQ in the germline V gene (reference sequence). Here the CDR3 DNA reads TGTGCCAGCAGTTTCCAATCAGGGGCGGTATCCTACGAGCAGTACTTC. The encoded protein is CASSFQSGAVSYEQYF.

This clone was detected only once. V gene TRBV5-6 combines with J gene TRBJ2-1, with 9 bases identical to TRBD2. The CDR3 runs 15 residues. From germline, CDR1 is SGHDT and CDR2 YYEEEE. J was trimmed by 7 bases and V by 4 bases; bases with no gene match: 9. DNA for the CDR3: TGTGCCAGCAGCCCGGGGGGCCTAGCGGGGAATGAGCAGTTCTTC. Protein: CASSPGGLAGNEQFF.

The chain joins TRBV28 to TRBJ2-7, with 9 bases fitting TRBD1. The CDR3 totals 15 residues. V lost 3 bases and J lost 4; bases outside the gene matches: 7. Germline V CDR1 and CDR2: MDHEN, SYDVKM. The CDR3 DNA follows: TGTGCCAGCAGTTTTTCAGGACAGGGGAAATACGAGCAGTACTTC. It is translated as CASSFSGQGKYEQYF. Full variable domain (outside the CDR3, taken from reference TRBV28 and TRBJ2-7): DVKVTQSSRYLVKRTGEKVFLECVQDMDHENMFWYRQDPGLGLRLIYFSYDVKMKEKGDIPEGYSVSREKKERFSLILESASTNQTSMYLCASSFSGQGKYEQYFGPGTRLTVT.

CDR3 sequence (DNA): TGTGCCAGCAGCGGGGAGTCCTACAATGAGCAGTTCTTC. As protein: CASSGESYNEQFF. This chain uses TRBV2 with TRBJ2-1, with D possibly matching TRBD2 (5 bases). V was cut by 6 bases and J by 1 base, with 7 bases left in between. CDR1 and CDR2 (germline): SNHLY, FYNNEI. The CDR3 totals 13 residues.

The J gene is TRBJ1-2, the V gene TRBV7-9, with D unresolved. The length of the CDR3 is 13 residues. Trimming pared 5 bases from V and 4 bases from J, leaving 11 bases between. Germline-derived CDR1 and CDR2 are SEHNR and FQNEAQ (reference sequence). As DNA, the CDR3 is TGTGCCAGCAGCACGGGAACTTCCTATGGCTACACCTTC. The encoded protein is CASSTGTSYGYTF.

The rearrangement joins TRBV4-1 to TRBJ1-1; TRBD1 agrees at 8 bases. The CDR3 extends over 17 amino acids. Germline V gives CDR1 MGHRA, CDR2 YSYEKL. V shed 0 bases, J shed 3 bases, and the junction held 9 bases outside the gene matches. CDR3 sequence: CASSQEGGTGYYTEAFF. CDR3 DNA: TGCGCCAGCAGCCAAGAGGGGGGGACAGGCTACTACACTGAAGCTTTCTTT.

This chain links TRBV4-1 with TRBJ2-1; D might be TRBD2 (6 bases). V lost 2 bases to trimming and J lost 1 base, with 12 bases between them. This CDR3 has 16 amino acids. Germline V lookup: CDR1 MGHRA, CDR2 YSYEKL. CDR3 protein: CASSQPGGPSYNEQFF. CDR3 DNA sequence: TGCGCCAGCAGCCAACCAGGAGGGCCGTCCTACAATGAGCAGTTCTTC.

The chain uses TRBV6-1 and TRBJ2-7; perhaps TRBD1 as D (6 bases). Germline CDR1 and CDR2: MNHNS and SASEGT. The CDR3 is made up of 14 amino acids. Trimming took off 4 bases at V and 3 bases at J, with 13 bases between the two ends. The DNA of the CDR3 is TGTGCCAGCAGTGTGACAGGTTCCTACTACGAGCAGTACTTC. Its translation: CASSVTGSYYEQYF.

The chain has TRBV21-1 and TRBJ1-1. TRBV21-1 is listed as a pseudogene. CDR3 length: 13 amino acids. The CDR3 DNA follows: TGTGCCAGCAGCCAAGCAATTCGCACTGAAGCTTTCTTT. Translated: CASSQAIRTEAFF.

The V call is TRBV7-9, the J call TRBJ2-2; 9 bases agree with TRBD2. The V gene's germline CDR1 is SEHNR and CDR2 FQNEAQ (reference sequence). CDR3 length: 16 amino acids. J lost 4 bases, V lost 6 bases, and 9 bases had no gene match. The CDR3 sequence: CASRSPAGGVTGELFF. The CDR3 region has the DNA TGTGCCAGCAGAAGCCCGGCGGGAGGGGTCACCGGGGAGCTGTTTTTT.

The rearrangement links TRBV5-4 to TRBJ2-1; 14 bases are shared with TRBD2. The CDR3 totals 16 residues. Germline values: CDR1 SGHNT, CDR2 YYREEE (reference sequence). CDR3 nucleotide sequence: TGTGGACAGGGACTAGCGGGGGTAAGCTCCTACAATGAGCAGTTCTTC. Its protein is CGQGLAGVSSYNEQFF.

This chain uses TRBV28 with TRBJ1-1; D is uncertain. This CDR3 spans 12 amino acids. Per the germline V gene, CDR1 is MDHEN and CDR2 is SYDVKM. V was clipped by 4 bases and J by 7 bases, with 10 bases between them. CDR3 protein: CASSSSGSEAFF. CDR3 DNA: TGTGCCAGCAGTTCCTCGGGTAGTGAAGCTTTCTTT.